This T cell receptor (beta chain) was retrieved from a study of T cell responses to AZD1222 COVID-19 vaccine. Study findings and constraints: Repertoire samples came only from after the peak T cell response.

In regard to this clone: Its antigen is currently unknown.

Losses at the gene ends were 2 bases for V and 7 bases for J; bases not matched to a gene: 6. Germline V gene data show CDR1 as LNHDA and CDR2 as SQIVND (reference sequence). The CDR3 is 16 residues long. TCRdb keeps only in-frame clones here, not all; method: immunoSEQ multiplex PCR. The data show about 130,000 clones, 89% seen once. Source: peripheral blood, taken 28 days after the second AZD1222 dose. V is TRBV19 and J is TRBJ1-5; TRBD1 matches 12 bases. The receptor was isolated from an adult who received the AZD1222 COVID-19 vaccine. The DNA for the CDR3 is TGTGCCAGTAGTATAATCGGGACAGGGGGCCAGCAGCCCCAGCATTTT. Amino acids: CASSIIGTGGQQPQHF.